This T cell receptor (beta chain) comes out of a study of T cells after somatic rescue of genetic block. This CDR3 has 15 residues. V lost 0 bases, J lost 5 bases, and 13 bases lay in between. CDR1 is LGHNA and CDR2 is YSLEER in the germline V gene. This table comes from immunoSEQ multiplex PCR, and its TCRdb copy is limited to in-frame clones, with some not included. The sample shows around 100,000 clones, 90% to 95% of them seen only once. This chain connects TRBV4-3 to TRBJ2-5; D is uncertain. The TCR originated in a woman younger than 30. The specimen sequenced was peripheral blood mononuclear cells (PBMCs). CDR3 sequence: CASSQETAPRETQYF. In DNA, the CDR3 is TGCGCCAGCAGCCAAGAAACAGCGCCCCGGGAGACCCAGTACTTC.